The clone carrying this T cell receptor (beta chain) has a handful of counts. The data stem from a study of T-cell memory formation after mild COVID-19. TCRdb ran MiXCR on the 5' RACE reads and lists one entry per CDR3 protein. The sample lists roughly 450,000 distinct CDR3 sequences, over 15% occurring once. The trim removed 5 bases at V and 2 bases at J, leaving 6 bases unmatched. The CDR3 runs 15 residues. Germline V CDR1 and CDR2: SGHVS, FQNEAQ. What was sequenced was PBMCs or a T cell subset sorted from them (not recorded which). The receptor's source is a man aged 18 to 29 who had mild COVID-19 (a few samples of this study predate the infection). Cell type and time point are not known. The chain couples TRBV7-8 to TRBJ2-7; the match to TRBD1 covers 10 bases. The CDR3 sequence is CASSPGTGATYEQYV. The CDR3 nucleotides read TGTGCCAGCAGCCCAGGGACAGGGGCAACCTACGAGCAGTACGTC.